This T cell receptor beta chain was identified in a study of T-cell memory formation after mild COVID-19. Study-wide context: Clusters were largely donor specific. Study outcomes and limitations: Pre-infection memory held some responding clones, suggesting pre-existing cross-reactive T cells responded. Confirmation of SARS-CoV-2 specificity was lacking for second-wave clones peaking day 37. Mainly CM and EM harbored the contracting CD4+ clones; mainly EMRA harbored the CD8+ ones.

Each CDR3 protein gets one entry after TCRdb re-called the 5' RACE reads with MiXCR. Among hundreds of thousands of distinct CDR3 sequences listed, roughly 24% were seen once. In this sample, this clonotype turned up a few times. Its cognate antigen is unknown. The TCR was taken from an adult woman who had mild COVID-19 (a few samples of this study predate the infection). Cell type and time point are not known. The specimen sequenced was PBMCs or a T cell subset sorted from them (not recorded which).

The CDR3, as DNA: TGCAGCGTTTGGGAACCCACTGAAGCTTTCTTT. It encodes CSVWEPTEAFF. This chain uses TRBV29-1 with TRBJ1-1, with D unclear. Trimming stripped 5 bases from V and 4 bases from J, with 8 bases between. Germline assignment: CDR1 SQVTM and CDR2 ANQGSEA. This CDR3 spans 11 amino acids.